A single T cell receptor (beta chain) is shown here with its context. V lost 2 bases to trimming and J lost 4 bases, with 6 bases between them. In germline, CDR1 is SGHNT, CDR2 YYREEE (reference sequence). The CDR3 consists of 12 residues. This sample is part of a study of blood T cell repertoires in COVID-19. Data came from immunoSEQ multiplex PCR; TCRdb stores just in-frame clones and leaves some out. The sample includes about 65,000 clones, 75% to 90% of them seen just once. This TCR was sampled from a man older than 75 with acute or convalescent COVID-19. Sequenced input: peripheral blood. This chain joins TRBV5-4 and TRBJ2-5; D is perhaps TRBD2 (5 bases). The DNA for the CDR3 is TGTGCCAGCAGCTTAGAGGGAGAGACCCAGTACTTC. It codes for CASSLEGETQYF.